These 21 T cell receptor beta chains originate from one sample sequenced in a study of T cell clonality in common variable immunodeficiency. Clones were sequenced by immunoSEQ multiplex PCR, and TCRdb holds only the in-frame ones, with some missing. In total the sample includes some 40,000 clones, none of them seen once. The sample consisted of peripheral blood mononuclear cells. These receptors were taken from a person aged 18-70 years in good health.

In the case of this clone: The read gets to within 3 residues of the CDR3 end, and the germline J gene fills in the rest. The genes are TRBV7-6 and TRBJ1-2, with no clear D. The germline V gene has CDR1 SGHVS and CDR2 FNYEAQ. This CDR3 is built from 16 residues. CDR3 protein: CASSLGGSGKVGDYTF. CDR3 DNA (partial): TGTGCCAGCAGCTTAGGTGGAAGCGGGAAGGTCGGTGAC.

This clone was picked up many times. The sequenced fragment ends 3 residues before the CDR3 boundary, so the rest is inferred from the germline J gene. The chain employs TRBV2 and TRBJ1-1, with D unresolved. V was trimmed by 1 base and J by 5 bases, leaving 5 bases between them. Germline V gene data show CDR1 as SNHLY and CDR2 as FYNNEI. This CDR3 has 12 amino acids. The CDR3 loop is CASSEVRTEAFF. The sequenced part of the CDR3 DNA is TGTGCCAGCAGTGAAGTCAGGACTGAA.

This clone has just a few counts. The DNA ends 3 residues before the CDR3 does, and the rest of the CDR3 is filled in from the germline J gene. This chain connects TRBV5-1 to TRBJ2-3; the match to TRBD2 covers 9 bases. The V gene's germline CDR1 is SGHRS and CDR2 YFSETQ. This CDR3 has 13 residues. Partial CDR3 DNA: TGCGCCAGCGGAGCGGGAGGCCAAGAGACG. It is translated as CASGAGGQET. In full, the CDR3 is CASGAGGQETQYF.

This clone was detected many times. The observed sequence ends 3 residues before the CDR3 terminus, with the missing tail filled in from the germline J gene. This chain links TRBV5-1 with TRBJ2-1, with D maybe TRBD2 (5 bases). Between the trimmed V and J ends, which lost 4 bases and 7 bases, there was a span of 18 bases. The CDR3 is 15 amino acids. CDR1 is SGHRS, CDR2 YFSETQ, per germline. Partial CDR3 DNA: TGCGCCAGCAGCCAGGCGGACTTATTTAATAATGAG. Protein: CASSQADLFNNE. The complete CDR3 reads CASSQADLFNNEQFF.

This clone occurred a few times. A read error may explain this, as a much larger clone is one base away. The CDR3 extends 3 residues past the end of the read, so its final part is completed from the germline J gene. In the same sample, other DNA sequences code for this CDR3. The chain employs TRBV30 and TRBJ1-3; TRBD1 aligns across 7 bases. The CDR3 has 15 amino acids. CDR1 and CDR2 from the germline V gene are GTSNPN and SVGIG (reference sequence). The DNA read from the CDR3 is TGTGCCTGGAGTTTAGGGGGCCAGGGAGGAAACACA. It specifies CAWSLGGQGGNT. The CDR3, in full, reads CAWSLGGQGGNTIYF.

This clone has just a few counts. The CDR3 goes on 3 residues after the read ends, and that part is filled in from the germline J gene. This chain connects TRBV7-2 to TRBJ1-5; D call uncertain. The germline V gene has CDR1 SGHTA and CDR2 FQGNSA. V gave up 5 bases and J gave up 7 bases, with 15 bases separating them. This CDR3 has 14 residues. CDR3 region: CASSRAGLTQPQHF. The CDR3 DNA, read in part, is TGTGCCAGCAGCCGCGCAGGTCTGACCCAGCCC.

This clone was found many times. The read halts 3 residues ahead of the CDR3 end, with the missing end drawn from the germline J gene. The chain couples TRBV7-3 to TRBJ1-1; a weak D match, TRBD1 (6 bases). The V end was cut by 3 bases, the J end by 0 bases, with 17 bases between. Germline CDR1 reads SGHTA; CDR2 reads FQGTGA. The length of the CDR3 is 17 residues. The DNA read from the CDR3 is TGTGCCAGCAGCTTGGGCCCCTCAAGGGGGTTGAACACTGAA. It translates to CASSLGPSRGLNTE. The full CDR3 protein is CASSLGPSRGLNTEAFF.

This clone was observed at least ten times. The CDR3 end is not reached by the read, which stops 3 residues before it; the germline J gene fills it in. The chain couples TRBV18 to TRBJ1-2; 10 positions agree with TRBD1. CDR1 and CDR2 (germline): KGHSH, LQKENI. The CDR3 runs to 14 residues. The CDR3 spells CASSEDRGLNDYTF. Partial CDR3 DNA: TGTGCCAGCTCAGAAGACAGGGGGCTGAACGAC.

In its sample, this clone was seen many times. With the read ending 3 residues before the CDR3 end, the germline J gene is used to fill in that end. This chain connects TRBV30 to TRBJ1-1; TRBD1 matches at 10 bases. The CDR3 loop spans 14 amino acids. Unmatched junction bases numbered 7, after V lost 4 bases and J lost 5 bases. Germline CDR1 reads GTSNPN; CDR2 reads SVGIG (reference sequence). The CDR3 spells CAWTRTGGDTEAFF. Partial CDR3 DNA: TGTGCCTGGACCCGGACAGGGGGAGATACTGAA.

The table lists this clone with many counts. The CDR3 end lies 3 residues beyond the end of the read and is filled in from the germline J gene. This chain links TRBV30 with TRBJ1-2; TRBD1 agrees at 8 bases. CDR1 is GTSNPN, CDR2 SVGIG, per germline (reference sequence). CDR3 length: 11 amino acids. The V segment lost 5 bases and the J segment 5 bases; nucleotides outside the gene matches: 1. The sequenced CDR3 bases are TGTGCCTGGGGACAGGGTTATGGC. This encodes CAWGQGYG. The full CDR3 is CAWGQGYGYTF.

This clone was seen repeatedly, ten times or more. The CDR3 is cut off 3 residues early in the read; its end comes from the germline J gene. This chain links TRBV7-2 with TRBJ2-1; D unresolved. CDR3 length: 13 residues. Trimming took off 4 bases at V and 6 bases at J, with 10 bases between the two ends. Germline assignment: CDR1 SGHTA and CDR2 FQGNSA. The CDR3 sequence: CASSSRPTNEQFF. Incomplete CDR3 DNA: TGTGCCAGCAGCTCCAGGCCGACCAATGAG.

This clone was observed a few times. The sequenced CDR3 bases are TGTGCCAGCAGCTTAACGTCTGGGCCCCTCAATGAAAAG. Encoded protein: CASSLTSGPLNEK. In full, the CDR3 is CASSLTSGPLNEKLFF. The chain links TRBV7-8 to TRBJ2-2; D unclear. The read ends 3 residues shy of where the CDR3 ends; the end is completed using the germline J gene. Per germline, CDR1 SGHVS and CDR2 FQNEAQ. The CDR3 length is 16 residues.

This clone was counted at least ten times. The CDR3 goes on 3 residues after the read ends, and that part is filled in from the germline J gene. This chain links TRBV7-8 with TRBJ1-2; TRBD1 matches at 7 bases. The CDR3 consists of 15 residues. After removal of 1 base from V and 0 bases from J, the junction contained 2 bases not matched to a gene. Germline CDR1 SGHVS, CDR2 FQNEAQ. The CDR3 loop is CASSLVRGANYGYTF. The sequenced CDR3 bases are TGTGCCAGCAGCTTAGTCAGGGGGGCTAACTATGGC.

This clone was seen at least ten times. The CDR3 end falls 3 residues outside the read, so it is completed with the germline J gene. The chain has TRBV7-9 and TRBJ2-2, with D tentatively TRBD1 (5 bases). The CDR3 is made up of 14 amino acids. From germline, CDR1 is SEHNR and CDR2 FQNEAQ (reference sequence). Trimming took off 5 bases at V and 1 base at J, with 8 bases between the two ends. CDR3 DNA (partial): TGTGCCAGCAGCGGCAGGGTGAACACCGGGGAG. Amino acid sequence: CASSGRVNTGE. The full CDR3 reads CASSGRVNTGELFF.

This clone was counted only a few times. The read stops 3 residues short of the end of the CDR3; the missing end is completed from the germline J gene. The rearrangement joins TRBV19 to TRBJ1-2; 12 bases are a match to TRBD1. The CDR3 loop spans 14 amino acids. Germline CDR1 LNHDA, CDR2 SQIVND (reference sequence). The CDR3 bases that were read are TGTGCCAGCGCCACGGGACAGGGGGCGTACGAC. The encoded protein is CASATGQGAYD. The full CDR3 protein is CASATGQGAYDYTF.

This clone was counted at least ten times. The DNA ends 3 residues before the CDR3 does, and the rest of the CDR3 is filled in from the germline J gene. V and J are TRBV19 and TRBJ2-3, with D possibly TRBD1 on 5 matching bases. This CDR3 is built from 15 residues. Germline lookup yields CDR1 LNHDA and CDR2 SQIVND (reference sequence). V lost 5 bases, J lost 4 bases, and 16 bases lay in between. CDR3 residues: CASSEQDGNADTQYF. Partial CDR3 DNA: TGTGCCAGTAGTGAACAGGACGGCAACGCAGATACG.

This clone came up many times. Read coverage stops 3 residues before the CDR3 terminus; the germline J gene supplies the remainder. The rearrangement uses TRBV14 and TRBJ2-2, with 8 bases fitting TRBD1. Germline loops: CDR1 SGHDN, CDR2 FVKESK. CDR3 length: 14 residues. This CDR3 is CASSRTGLNEKLFF. The CDR3 DNA, read in part, is TGTGCCAGCAGCCGGACAGGGCTTAATGAAAAG.

With respect to this clone: The read is 3 residues too short to cover the CDR3 end, so that end is filled in from the germline J gene. This sequence joins TRBV5-1 and TRBJ2-1, with D possibly TRBD2 on 10 matching bases. V dropped 6 bases and J dropped 8 bases, with 27 bases sitting between them. Germline V lookup: CDR1 SGHRS, CDR2 YFSETQ. CDR3 length: 17 residues. CDR3 bases read: TGCGCCAGCACGGGACAGGGAATCTCGCTAGCGGGGGATGAG. Translation gives CASTGQGISLAGDE. The full CDR3 reads CASTGQGISLAGDEQFF.

Details on this clone: The read falls 3 residues short of the CDR3 end, and the missing part is taken from the germline J gene. J is TRBJ2-7 and V is TRBV7-7; 11 bases are shared with TRBD1. Losses at the gene ends were 3 bases for V and 4 bases for J; bases not matched to a gene: 2. The germline CDR1 and CDR2 sequences are SSHAT and FNYEAQ (reference sequence). The CDR3 runs 14 residues. The sequenced CDR3 bases are TGTGCCAGCAGCTTGGGACAGGGGGGGTACGAG. This gives the protein CASSLGQGGYE. The full CDR3 is CASSLGQGGYEQYF.

On this clone itself: The read comes to an end 3 residues before the CDR3 does, leaving the germline J gene to fill in the end. The V gene is TRBV7-7, the J gene TRBJ1-2; unclear D gene. The CDR3 totals 14 residues. Germline V lookup: CDR1 SSHAT, CDR2 FNYEAQ (reference sequence). CDR3 amino acids: CASSPGGGKYDYTF. CDR3 DNA (partial): TGTGCCAGCAGCCCTGGCGGCGGGAAATACGAC. Looking up the rest from reference TRBV7-7 and TRBJ1-2 gives the full variable domain: GAGVSQSPRYKVTKRGQDVTLRCDPISSHATLYWYQQALGQGPEFLTYFNYEAQPDKSGLPSDRFSAERPEGSISTLTIQRTEQRDSAMYRCASSPGGGKYDYTFGSGTRLTVV.

As concerns this clone: The read is 3 residues too short to cover the CDR3 end, so that end is filled in from the germline J gene. The chain employs TRBV19 and TRBJ2-2; D gene ambiguous. This CDR3 spans 14 amino acids. The germline CDR1 and CDR2 sequences are LNHDA and SQIVND (reference sequence). Trimming pared 3 bases from V and 1 base from J, leaving 6 bases between. Partial CDR3 DNA: TGTGCCAGTAGTATTGCAGAGAACACCGGGGAG. Protein: CASSIAENTGE. The CDR3 in its entirety is CASSIAENTGELFF. Complete variable domain (other parts from reference TRBV19 and TRBJ2-2): DGGITQSPKYLFRKEGQNVTLSCEQNLNHDAMYWYRQDPGQGLRLIYYSQIVNDFQKGDIAEGYSVSREKKESFPLTVTSAQKNPTAFYLCASSIAENTGELFFGEGSRLTVL.